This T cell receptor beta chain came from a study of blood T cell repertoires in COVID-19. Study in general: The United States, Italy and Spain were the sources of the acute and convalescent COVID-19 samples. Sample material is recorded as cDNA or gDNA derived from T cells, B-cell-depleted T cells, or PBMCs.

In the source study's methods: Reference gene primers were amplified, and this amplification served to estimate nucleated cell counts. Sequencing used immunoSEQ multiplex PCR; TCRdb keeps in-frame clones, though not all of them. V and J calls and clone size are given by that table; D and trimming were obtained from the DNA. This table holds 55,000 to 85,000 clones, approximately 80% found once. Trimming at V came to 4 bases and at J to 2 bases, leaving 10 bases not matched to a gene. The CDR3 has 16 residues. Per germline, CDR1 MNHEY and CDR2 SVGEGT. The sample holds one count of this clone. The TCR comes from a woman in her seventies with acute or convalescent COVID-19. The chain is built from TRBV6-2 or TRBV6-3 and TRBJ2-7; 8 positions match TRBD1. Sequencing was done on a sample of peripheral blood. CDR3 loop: CASSFKTGQGPYEQYF. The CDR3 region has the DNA TGTGCCAGCAGTTTCAAAACCGGACAGGGACCCTACGAGCAGTACTTC.